Presented here are 21 T cell receptor beta chains from one specimen sequenced in a study of graft-versus-host responses after intestinal transplantation. The assay was immunoSEQ multiplex PCR, and TCRdb's table has in-frame clones only and misses some. Counted here are about 70,000 clones, around 90% occurring once; the ten biggest clones make up less than 5%. These receptors' antigens are unknown. Specimen: unstimulated CD8+ T cells sorted from spleen or lymph node cells, collected before transplant. These receptors were obtained from a human donor who was the organ donor for an intestinal transplant.

The rearrangement links TRBV28 to TRBJ1-5; D is possibly TRBD1 (6 bases). Germline V lookup: CDR1 MDHEN, CDR2 SYDVKM. The CDR3 runs to 15 residues. The V and J ends lost 6 bases and 2 bases respectively, with 14 bases between them. CDR3 residues: CASSLTGGGNQPQHF. CDR3 nucleotide sequence: TGTGCCAGCAGCTTGACAGGCGGCGGCAATCAGCCCCAGCATTTT.

This chain connects TRBV19 to TRBJ1-6, with 9 bases fitting TRBD1. Germline-derived CDR1 and CDR2 are LNHDA and SQIVND (reference sequence). This CDR3 region has 14 residues. After removal of 4 bases from V and 10 bases from J, the junction contained 5 bases not matched to a gene. CDR3 coding DNA: TGTGCCAGTAGTAGACAGGGGGTAGGGTCACCCCTCCACTTT. This sequence encodes CASSRQGVGSPLHF.

CDR3 sequence: CASRLSPLDTSTDTQYF. As DNA, the CDR3 is TGCGCCAGCAGACTCTCCCCACTAGATACTAGCACAGATACGCAGTATTTT. The genes are TRBV5-1 and TRBJ2-3; D perhaps matches TRBD2 (5 bases). The CDR3 consists of 17 residues. The germline V gene has CDR1 SGHRS and CDR2 YFSETQ. Trimming left V 5 bases short and J 0 bases short, with 19 bases between.

The chain links TRBV28 to TRBJ1-6; D is perhaps TRBD1 (6 bases). This CDR3 spans 16 amino acids. Germline-derived CDR1 and CDR2 are MDHEN and SYDVKM. The V end was cut by 10 bases, the J end by 6 bases, with 22 bases between. CDR3 region: CATLKDRPSLNSPLHF. CDR3 sequence (DNA): TGTGCCACTCTCAAGGACAGACCGAGCCTTAATTCACCCCTCCACTTT.

V and J are TRBV27 and TRBJ2-3; no definite D call. This CDR3 is 13 amino acids long. V was pared by 2 bases and J by 5 bases, with 8 bases between. Germline CDR1 is MNHEY and CDR2 is SMNVEV (reference sequence). CDR3 amino acids: CASSLAAVDTQYF. CDR3 bases: TGTGCCAGCAGTTTAGCCGCAGTAGATACGCAGTATTTT.

The CDR3 loop is CASSQGGAGEQFF. CDR3 nucleotide sequence: TGTGCCAGCAGCCAAGGTGGGGCAGGGGAGCAGTTCTTC. The chain joins TRBV4-2 to TRBJ2-1, with D perhaps matching TRBD1 (5 bases). V lost 1 base to trimming and J lost 10 bases, with 11 bases between them. The CDR3 totals 13 residues. Germline assignment: CDR1 LGHNA and CDR2 YNFKEQ.

The V gene is TRBV15, the J gene TRBJ2-5, with a tentative D call TRBD2 (7 bases). The germline V and J ends were trimmed by 5 bases and 4 bases, with 17 bases remaining between them. There are 15 residues in the CDR3. Germline V gene lookup returns CDR1 LNHNV and CDR2 YYDKDF (reference sequence). The CDR3 bases are TGTGCCACCAGCCCCGAGGGGGAGGGAGGAGAGACCCAGTACTTC. Translated: CATSPEGEGGETQYF.

The V and J genes are TRBV2 and TRBJ2-3; D not certain. The CDR3 extends over 16 amino acids. CDR1 SNHLY and CDR2 FYNNEI come from the germline V gene. Trimming cost V 1 base and J 0 bases, with 11 bases left between them. CDR3 nucleotide sequence: TGTGCCAGCAGTGAAGTGGTAGCCCGTAGCACAGATACGCAGTATTTT. Protein sequence: CASSEVVARSTDTQYF. Using reference TRBV2 and TRBJ2-3 for the parts outside the CDR3, the full variable domain is EPEVTQTPSHQVTQMGQEVILRCVPISNHLYFYWYRQILGQKVEFLVSFYNNEISEKSEIFDDQFSVERPDGSNFTLKIRSTKLEDSAMYFCASSEVVARSTDTQYFGPGTRLTVL.

This rearrangement joins TRBV28 to TRBJ2-1, with D possibly being TRBD2 (7 bases). The V gene's germline CDR1 is MDHEN and CDR2 SYDVKM. V was cut by 0 bases and J by 9 bases, with 12 bases left in between. The CDR3 totals 14 residues. CDR3 DNA sequence: TGTGCCAGCAGTTTATGGGGGGGGCAGAGTGAGCAGTTCTTC. This translates into CASSLWGGQSEQFF.

This clone came up once. The CDR3 is CASTAGSYGYTF. CDR3 in DNA: TGTGCCAGCACGGCAGGGTCCTATGGCTACACCTTC. The chain combines TRBV2 with TRBJ1-2; TRBD1 is a possible D gene (5 bases). There are 12 residues in the CDR3. CDR1 SNHLY and CDR2 FYNNEI come from the germline V gene. Trimming removed 7 bases from V and 4 bases from J, with 10 bases in between.

The genes are TRBV6-5 and TRBJ1-2; TRBD1 matches 7 bases. The CDR3 totals 14 residues. Per germline, CDR1 MNHEY and CDR2 SVGAGI. Trimming took 5 bases from V and 5 from J; bases not matched to a gene: 8. Here the CDR3 DNA reads TGTGCCAGCAGTCGTGCGGGACAGATGTATGGCTACACCTTC. This gives the protein CASSRAGQMYGYTF.

The chain employs TRBV7-9 and TRBJ1-1, with a weak D call TRBD1 (6 bases). Germline-derived CDR1 and CDR2 are SEHNR and FQNEAQ (reference sequence). The CDR3 length is 15 residues. V shed 1 base and J shed 1 base, with 10 bases lying between them. In DNA form, the CDR3 reads TGTGCCAGCAGCTTAGATGTCAGGGGGAACACTGAAGCTTTCTTT. Protein product: CASSLDVRGNTEAFF.

This rearrangement joins TRBV7-3 to TRBJ2-2; TRBD1 matches at 8 bases. CDR3 length: 16 residues. Trimming at V came to 2 bases and at J to 4 bases, leaving 6 bases not matched to a gene. Germline loops: CDR1 SGHTA, CDR2 FQGTGA. CDR3 sequence (DNA): TGTGCCAGCAGCTTATTCCAGGGGGCAAGCACCGGGGAGCTGTTTTTT. It specifies CASSLFQGASTGELFF.

The CDR3 nucleotides are TGCGCCAGCAGTGAGAGGGGCACCACAGATACGCAGTATTTT. Translated, it gives CASSERGTTDTQYF. The genes are TRBV10-1 and TRBJ2-3; tentatively, D is TRBD1 (5 bases). Germline CDR1 is WNHNN and CDR2 is SYGVQD (reference sequence). The CDR3 runs 14 residues. V was cut by 2 bases and J by 2 bases, with 8 bases left in between.

The chain joins TRBV28 to TRBJ2-3; weak D call: TRBD1 (5 bases). Germline lookup yields CDR1 MDHEN and CDR2 SYDVKM. Trimming took 6 bases from V and 3 from J, leaving 10 bases between them. The CDR3 runs to 13 residues. The CDR3 spells CASSGQETDTQYF. The CDR3 DNA reads as TGTGCCAGCAGCGGACAAGAGACAGATACGCAGTATTTT.

In this sample, this clone turned up once. The rearrangement links TRBV6-5 to TRBJ2-7; 7 bases fit TRBD1. After removal of 2 bases from V and 3 bases from J, the junction contained 1 base not matched to a gene. CDR1 MNHEY and CDR2 SVGAGI come from the germline V gene. CDR3 length: 13 residues. The CDR3 sequence is CASSYGTVYEQYV. For the CDR3, the DNA is TGTGCCAGCAGTTACGGGACAGTCTACGAGCAGTACGTC.

The CDR3 bases are TGTGCCAGTAGTACCGGACAGAGCTCCTACAATGAGCAGTTCTTC. As protein: CASSTGQSSYNEQFF. This chain uses TRBV19 with TRBJ2-1, with a tentative D call TRBD1 (6 bases). There are 15 residues in the CDR3. Per the germline V gene, CDR1 is LNHDA and CDR2 is SQIVND (reference sequence). V lost 4 bases and J 0 bases, leaving 10 bases between the germline ends.

This rearrangement joins TRBV10-3 to TRBJ1-1, with D unclear. V lost 0 bases and J 2 bases, leaving 13 bases between the germline ends. The CDR3 length is 16 residues. Germline lookup yields CDR1 ENHRY and CDR2 SYGVKD. This chain's CDR3 is CAISESACRYNTEAFF. The CDR3 DNA is TGTGCCATCAGTGAGTCTGCTTGCAGGTACAACACTGAAGCTTTCTTT.

This clone was detected once. This rearrangement joins TRBV7-9 to TRBJ1-2; TRBD1 matches at 9 bases. Germline CDR1 SEHNR, CDR2 FQNEAQ (reference sequence). This CDR3 spans 14 amino acids. The V gene end was trimmed by 5 bases and the J gene end by 6 bases; junction bases not matched to a gene: 7. CDR3 nucleotide sequence: TGTGCCAGCAGCCCAGAGGACAGGGGCCATGGCTACACCTTC. This encodes CASSPEDRGHGYTF.

The chain carries TRBV5-4 and TRBJ2-7, with 8 nucleotides matching TRBD1. The V segment lost 0 bases and the J segment 5 bases; nucleotides outside the gene matches: 4. Germline-derived CDR1 and CDR2 are SGHNT and YYREEE (reference sequence). The CDR3 runs to 14 residues. The CDR3 spells CASSLEAGGDEQYV. The CDR3 DNA follows: TGTGCCAGCAGCTTGGAGGCAGGGGGCGACGAGCAGTACGTC.

This clone appeared a single time. The V and J genes are TRBV2 and TRBJ1-3, with D possibly matching TRBD1 (5 bases). In germline, CDR1 is SNHLY, CDR2 FYNNEI. This CDR3 is 17 amino acids long. Between the trimmed V and J ends, which lost 5 bases and 2 bases, there was a span of 19 bases. CDR3 protein: CASSYQQELQAGNTIYF. CDR3 DNA: TGTGCCAGCAGTTACCAACAGGAACTTCAAGCTGGAAACACCATATATTTT.